These T cell receptor beta chains were read from a single sample in a study of blood T cell repertoires in COVID-19. This table comes from immunoSEQ multiplex PCR, and its TCRdb copy is limited to in-frame clones, with some not included. The sample holds approximately 110,000 clones, 80% to 90% seen once. What was sequenced was peripheral blood. These receptors all stem from a woman of 80 years or more with acute or convalescent COVID-19. Both conserved end residues are part of each CDR3. D genes are given only for firm matches. For some rows the clone size is stated as once, few or many, or as a class when expanded; others skip it.

clone_size j_call v_call d_call cdr3_nt cdr3_aa
. TRBJ1-5 TRBV7-9 TRBD1 TGTGCCAGCAGCATGACAGGGGGGCTGCATCAGCCCCAGCATTTT CASSMTGGLHQPQHF
. TRBJ2-7 TRBV7-8 . TGTGCCAGCAGCTTACCGACTAGTCGAGAGCAGTACTTC CASSLPTSREQYF
. TRBJ2-2 TRBV25-1 . TGTGCCAGCAGTGACAGGGGCCTCACCGGGGAGCTGTTTTTT CASSDRGLTGELFF
. TRBJ2-7 TRBV5-6 . TGTGCCAGCAGCACACAGGGTTACGAGCAGTACTTC CASSTQGYEQYF
. TRBJ1-3 TRBV7-2 . TGTGCCAGCAGCTTAGGTGGGCTTGTCTCTGGAAACACCATATATTTT CASSLGGLVSGNTIYF
. TRBJ1-2 TRBV24-1 . TGTGCCACCAGTGGCGACAGTAACTATGGCTACACCTTC CATSGDSNYGYTF
. TRBJ2-3 TRBV16 . TGTGCCAGCAGCCAAGTTTCGTCCACAGATACGCAGTATTTT CASSQVSSTDTQYF
once TRBJ2-3 TRBV7-3 TRBD2 TGTGCCAGCAGCTTAAATAGCGGGGGGTACACGCAGTATTTT CASSLNSGGYTQYF
. TRBJ2-7 TRBV28 TRBD1 TGTGCCAGCAGTTTAGGGACAGGGGCCACGAGGGAGCAGTACTTC CASSLGTGATREQYF
once TRBJ2-3 TRBV11-2 TRBD1 TGTGCCAGCAGCCTTACAGGGGCGGGCACAGATACGCAGTATTTT CASSLTGAGTDTQYF
. TRBJ2-5 TRBV27 . TGTGCCAGCAGTCGCACGTCAATGGGGGGAGAGACCCAGTACTTC CASSRTSMGGETQYF
. TRBJ2-7 TRBV5-8 . TGTGCCAGCAGCCCTATGGCAGGGCCCTACGAGCAGTACTTC CASSPMAGPYEQYF
. TRBJ1-6 TRBV28 . TGTGCCAGCAGTACGGGACACGGGAAATACTTCTATAATTCACCCCTCCACTTT CASSTGHGKYFYNSPLHF
. TRBJ1-2 TRBV2 TRBD1 TGTGCCAGCAGGACCTGGACAGGGGTGGGCTACACCTTC CASRTWTGVGYTF
. TRBJ2-7 TRBV7-2 . TGTGCCAGCAGCTTAGGGTTCACAGCCGGGGTCTACGAGCAGTACTTC CASSLGFTAGVYEQYF
. TRBJ2-5 TRBV27 TRBD1 TGTGCCAGCAGGCGACAGGGACAAGAGACCCAGTACTTC CASRRQGQETQYF
. TRBJ2-7 TRBV28 . TGTGCCAGCAGAATTAAGGGGGTCCTCTCTCGGGAGCAGTACTTC CASRIKGVLSREQYF
. TRBJ1-5 TRBV29-1 . TGCAGCGTTGCTCGGGATAGCAATCAGCCCCAGCATTTT CSVARDSNQPQHF
once TRBJ1-4 TRBV7-2 TRBD1 TGTGCCAGCAGCTTAGCTCCGGACAGGGTTAATGAAAAACTGTTTTTT CASSLAPDRVNEKLFF
. TRBJ2-3 TRBV14 . TGTGCCAGCAGCCAATTCAGGGGCTCTCAGTCAGATACGCAGTATTTT CASSQFRGSQSDTQYF
once TRBJ2-7 TRBV12-3/TRBV12-4 . TGTGCCAGCAGTTCTTTCTACGAGCAGTACTTC CASSSFYEQYF
. TRBJ1-2 TRBV28 TRBD1 TGTGCCAGCAGTTTTAGCAGGGGGATTGGTGGCTACACCTTC CASSFSRGIGGYTF
. TRBJ2-5 TRBV19 TRBD1 TGTGCCAGTAGCCGGGACAGGACCCAAGAGACCCAGTACTTC CASSRDRTQETQYF
. TRBJ2-5 TRBV3-1/TRBV3-2 . TGTGCCAGCAGCCAAGATTGGGGACAAGGAAAAGAGACCCAGTACTTC CASSQDWGQGKETQYF
. TRBJ2-3 TRBV6-5 TRBD1 TGTGCCAGTAGGGGGCTGTCAAATACGCAGTATTTT CASRGLSNTQYF
few TRBJ1-2 TRBV6-1 . TGTGCCAGCAGTGAATTACGGACAGCCTTCTATGGCTACACCTTC CASSELRTAFYGYTF
once TRBJ2-3 TRBV18 TRBD1 TGTGCCAGCTCACCACCAGGGACAGGGGCCACAGATACGCAGTATTTT CASSPPGTGATDTQYF
. TRBJ1-1 TRBV30 . TGTGCCTGGAGTGTCCGGCGGGGGAACACTGAAGCTTTCTTT CAWSVRRGNTEAFF
once TRBJ1-1 TRBV18 TRBD1 TGTGCCAGCTCACCTCAGAGGAAGACAGGGGTTTATGGTATCACTGAAGCTTTCTTT CASSPQRKTGVYGITEAFF